These T cell receptor beta chains were read from a single sample in a study of cytomegalovirus exposure and HLA in healthy donors. Sequencing used immunoSEQ multiplex PCR; TCRdb keeps in-frame clones, though not all of them. The ten most abundant clones cover around 2.7% of a sample with approximately 110,000 clones. Specimen: PBMCs. The receptors come from a man in his thirties or forties in good health and CMV-seronegative. The CDR3 runs from the conserved cysteine through the conserved F or W. The D gene is left open where the match is weak.

CDR3: CASSFGLVGEQYF
DNA: TGCGCCAGCAGCTTTGGTCTAGTCGGCGAGCAGTACTTC
V: TRBV5-1
J: TRBJ2-7
D: .

CDR3: CASSLSGTGGFYGYTF
DNA: TGTGCCAGCAGTTTATCCGGGACAGGGGGCTTCTATGGCTACACCTTC
V: TRBV27
J: TRBJ1-2
D: TRBD1

CDR3: CASSLTDSRHGYTF
DNA: TGTGCCAGCAGCTTGACGGACAGTCGGCATGGCTACACCTTC
V: TRBV7-9
J: TRBJ1-2
D: .

CDR3: CAWTAEGEAFF
DNA: TGTGCCTGGACCGCGGAGGGTGAAGCTTTCTTT
V: TRBV30
J: TRBJ1-1
D: .

CDR3: CASSQVQVQEKLFF
DNA: TGCGCCAGCAGCCAAGTACAGGTTCAAGAAAAACTGTTTTTT
V: TRBV4-3
J: TRBJ1-4
D: .

CDR3: CASSADRFPSGNTIYF
DNA: TGTGCCAGCAGCGCCGATCGGTTCCCCTCTGGAAACACCATATATTTT
V: TRBV5-4
J: TRBJ1-3
D: .

CDR3: CASSSRGGLGGELFF
DNA: TGTGCCAGCAGCTCTCGGGGGGGCCTGGGCGGGGAGCTGTTTTTT
V: TRBV7-8
J: TRBJ2-2
D: TRBD2

CDR3: CASSQVSTANTGELFF
DNA: TGTGCCAGCAGCCAAGTCTCAACAGCCAACACCGGGGAGCTGTTTTTT
V: TRBV14
J: TRBJ2-2
D: .

CDR3: CASSLIGTGGRGEQFF
DNA: TGTGCCAGCAGTTTAATCGGGACAGGGGGAAGGGGTGAGCAGTTCTTC
V: TRBV27
J: TRBJ2-1
D: TRBD1

CDR3: CASIREDNPGEQYF
DNA: TGTGCCAGCATCCGGGAGGACAATCCGGGGGAGCAGTACTTC
V: TRBV6-1
J: TRBJ2-7
D: TRBD2

CDR3: CASRRTGDTEAFF
DNA: TGCGCCAGCAGACGAACAGGGGACACTGAAGCTTTCTTT
V: TRBV5-1
J: TRBJ1-1
D: TRBD1

CDR3: CASSLGPSGSTDTQYF
DNA: TGTGCCAGCAGCTTAGGGCCTAGCGGGAGCACAGATACGCAGTATTTT
V: TRBV7-8
J: TRBJ2-3
D: TRBD2

CDR3: CASSEYPGRGEETQYF
DNA: TGTGCCAGCAGTGAATACCCGGGACGGGGGGAGGAGACCCAGTACTTC
V: TRBV25-1
J: TRBJ2-5
D: TRBD2

CDR3: CASPTVRGTGELFF
DNA: TGTGCCAGCCCTACAGTTCGGGGCACCGGGGAGCTGTTTTTT
V: TRBV18
J: TRBJ2-2
D: .

CDR3: CASSHTGGAQYF
DNA: TGTGCCAGCAGCCACACTGGGGGGGCCCAGTACTTC
V: TRBV14
J: TRBJ2-5
D: TRBD2

CDR3: CASSLGISDADTQYF
DNA: TGCGCCAGCAGCTTGGGAATTAGCGACGCAGATACGCAGTATTTT
V: TRBV5-1
J: TRBJ2-3
D: .

CDR3: CASSPRGTPQDEQFF
DNA: TGTGCCAGCAGCCCCCGGGGGACTCCACAGGATGAGCAGTTCTTC
V: TRBV9
J: TRBJ2-1
D: .

CDR3: CASSGRLGGTGELFF
DNA: TGTGCCAGCAGTGGCCGATTGGGGGGGACCGGGGAGCTGTTTTTT
V: TRBV6-1
J: TRBJ2-2
D: TRBD2

CDR3: CASSQDGLASDTQYF
DNA: TGCGCCAGCAGCCAAGACGGGCTAGCCTCAGATACGCAGTATTTT
V: TRBV4-1
J: TRBJ2-3
D: .

CDR3: CASSEFPGLRETQYF
DNA: TGTGCCAGCAGTGAGTTCCCAGGGTTGAGGGAGACCCAGTACTTC
V: TRBV25-1
J: TRBJ2-5
D: .

CDR3: CASSLLSGQGGETQYF
DNA: TGTGCCAGCAGCTTACTTTCGGGACAGGGGGGAGAGACCCAGTACTTC
V: TRBV7-8
J: TRBJ2-5
D: TRBD1

CDR3: CASSLPTSTGELFF
DNA: TGTGCCAGCAGCTTACCCACTTCGACCGGGGAGCTGTTTTTT
V: TRBV7-3
J: TRBJ2-2
D: .

CDR3: CASRQGTGDRGAFF
DNA: TGTGCCAGCAGACAAGGGACAGGGGATCGTGGAGCTTTCTTT
V: TRBV7-9
J: TRBJ1-1
D: TRBD1

CDR3: CSVEIGEGGFDEQYF
DNA: TGCAGCGTTGAAATCGGGGAGGGTGGATTTGACGAGCAGTACTTC
V: TRBV29-1
J: TRBJ2-7
D: TRBD2

CDR3: CASDRGPYNEQFF
DNA: TGTGCCTCCGACAGGGGGCCGTACAATGAGCAGTTCTTC
V: TRBV19
J: TRBJ2-1
D: TRBD1

CDR3: CSVIGQEDYGYTF
DNA: TGCAGCGTGATCGGGCAGGAGGACTATGGCTACACCTTC
V: TRBV29-1
J: TRBJ1-2
D: .

CDR3: CASSQTAGANTEAFF
DNA: TGTGCCAGCAGCCAGACTGCAGGGGCGAACACTGAAGCTTTCTTT
V: TRBV11-2
J: TRBJ1-1
D: .

CDR3: CASTPRGWTGELFF
DNA: TGTGCCAGCACCCCTAGGGGTTGGACCGGGGAGCTGTTTTTT
V: TRBV27
J: TRBJ2-2
D: .

CDR3: CASSPETGNYGYTF
DNA: TGTGCCAGCAGCCCAGAGACAGGGAACTATGGCTACACCTTC
V: TRBV7-9
J: TRBJ1-2
D: TRBD1

CDR3: CASRKRMNTEAFF
DNA: TGTGCCAGCCGTAAGAGAATGAACACTGAAGCTTTCTTT
V: TRBV2
J: TRBJ1-1
D: .

CDR3: CASSWDREGRGPLHF
DNA: TGTGCCAGCAGCTGGGACAGGGAGGGAAGGGGACCCCTCCACTTT
V: TRBV13
J: TRBJ1-6
D: TRBD1

CDR3: CASSLGGAGDETQYF
DNA: TGTGCCAGCAGCTTAGGGGGGGCGGGAGATGAGACCCAGTACTTC
V: TRBV7-2
J: TRBJ2-5
D: .

CDR3: CASSPGLAGGGRDTQYF
DNA: TGCGCCAGCAGCCCAGGACTAGCGGGAGGGGGAAGAGATACGCAGTATTTT
V: TRBV4-1
J: TRBJ2-3
D: TRBD2

CDR3: CSVDLGGGIQYF
DNA: TGCAGCGTTGACCTGGGCGGGGGCATTCAGTACTTC
V: TRBV29-1
J: TRBJ2-4
D: TRBD2

CDR3: CSVEEVTAGGPIEQYF
DNA: TGCAGCGTTGAAGAGGTAACAGCGGGAGGGCCAATCGAGCAGTACTTC
V: TRBV29-1
J: TRBJ2-7
D: TRBD2

CDR3: CASSLARTGNSPLHF
DNA: TGTGCCAGCAGCTTAGCTAGGACAGGGAATTCACCCCTCCACTTT
V: TRBV7-9
J: TRBJ1-6
D: TRBD1

CDR3: CASSEITTLAGSYNEQFF
DNA: TGTGCCAGCAGTGAAATTACCACTCTCGCGGGCTCCTACAATGAGCAGTTCTTC
V: TRBV6-1
J: TRBJ2-1
D: .

CDR3: CASSLRSGRVREQYF
DNA: TGCGCCAGCAGCTTGCGTAGCGGGAGGGTACGAGAGCAGTACTTC
V: TRBV5-1
J: TRBJ2-7
D: TRBD2

CDR3: CASDGMGQGAYEAFF
DNA: TGTGCCTCGGACGGGATGGGACAAGGGGCCTATGAAGCTTTCTTT
V: TRBV30
J: TRBJ1-1
D: .

CDR3: CASSIEGTGELFF
DNA: TGCGCCAGCAGTATTGAGGGCACCGGGGAGCTGTTTTTT
V: TRBV5-1
J: TRBJ2-2
D: .

CDR3: CASNRGSGANVLTF
DNA: TGTGCCAGCAATCGGGGGTCTGGGGCCAACGTCCTGACTTTC
V: TRBV28
J: TRBJ2-6
D: .

CDR3: CASSLGGQGISGNTIYF
DNA: TGTGCCAGCAGCTTAGGAGGACAGGGGATCTCTGGAAACACCATATATTTT
V: TRBV7-2
J: TRBJ1-3
D: TRBD1

CDR3: CASSSGTGYNEQFF
DNA: TGTGCCAGCAGCTCCGGGACAGGCTACAATGAGCAGTTCTTC
V: TRBV7-2
J: TRBJ2-1
D: TRBD1

CDR3: CASSPEGASGGYEQFF
DNA: TGTGCCAGCAGCCCCGAGGGAGCGAGCGGGGGCTACGAGCAGTTCTTC
V: TRBV7-3
J: TRBJ2-1
D: TRBD2

CDR3: CASRELDSGTEAFF
DNA: TGTGCCAGCAGGGAATTAGACAGTGGCACTGAAGCTTTCTTT
V: TRBV5-8
J: TRBJ1-1
D: .

CDR3: CASSGQLGETQYF
DNA: TGTGCCAGCAGCGGACAGCTGGGGGAGACCCAGTACTTC
V: TRBV27
J: TRBJ2-5
D: .